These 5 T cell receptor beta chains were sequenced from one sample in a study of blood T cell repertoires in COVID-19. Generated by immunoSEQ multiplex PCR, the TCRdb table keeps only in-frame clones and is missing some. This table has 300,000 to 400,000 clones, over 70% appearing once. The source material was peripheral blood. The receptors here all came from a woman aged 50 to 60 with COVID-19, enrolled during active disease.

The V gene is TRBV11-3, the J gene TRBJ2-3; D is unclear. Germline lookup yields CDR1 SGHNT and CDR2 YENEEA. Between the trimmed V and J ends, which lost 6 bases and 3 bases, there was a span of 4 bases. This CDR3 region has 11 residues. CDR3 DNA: TGTGCCAGCAGGTATACAGATACGCAGTATTTT. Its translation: CASRYTDTQYF.

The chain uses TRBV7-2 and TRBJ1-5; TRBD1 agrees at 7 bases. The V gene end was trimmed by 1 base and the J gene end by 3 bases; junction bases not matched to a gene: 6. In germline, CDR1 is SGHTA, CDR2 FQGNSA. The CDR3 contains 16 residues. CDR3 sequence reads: CASSLGPGGNNQPQHF. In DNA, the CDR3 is TGTGCCAGCAGCTTAGGGCCAGGGGGAAACAATCAGCCCCAGCATTTT.

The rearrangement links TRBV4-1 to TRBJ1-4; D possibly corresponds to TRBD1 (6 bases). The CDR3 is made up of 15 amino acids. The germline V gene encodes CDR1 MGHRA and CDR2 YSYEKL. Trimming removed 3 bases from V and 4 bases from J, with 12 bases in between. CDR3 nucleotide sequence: TGCGCCAGCAGCCAGGAGACAGGATATAATGAAAAACTGTTTTTT. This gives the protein CASSQETGYNEKLFF.

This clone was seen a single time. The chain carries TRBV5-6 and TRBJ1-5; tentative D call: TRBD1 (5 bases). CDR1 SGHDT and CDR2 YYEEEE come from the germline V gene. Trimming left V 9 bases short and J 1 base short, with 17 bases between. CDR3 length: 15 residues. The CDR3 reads CATRRWGLSNQPQHF. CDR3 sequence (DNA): TGTGCCACCAGACGATGGGGCCTCAGCAATCAGCCCCAGCATTTT.

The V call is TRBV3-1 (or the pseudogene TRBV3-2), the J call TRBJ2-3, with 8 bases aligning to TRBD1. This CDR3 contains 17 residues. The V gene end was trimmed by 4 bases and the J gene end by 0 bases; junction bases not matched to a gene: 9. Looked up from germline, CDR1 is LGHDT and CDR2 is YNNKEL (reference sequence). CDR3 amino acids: CASSRKRQGLSTDTQYF. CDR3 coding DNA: TGTGCCAGCAGCCGCAAAAGACAGGGGCTAAGCACAGATACGCAGTATTTT.